Listed below are T cell receptor beta chains from one sample, sequenced in a study of cytomegalovirus exposure and HLA in healthy donors. Generated by immunoSEQ multiplex PCR, the TCRdb table keeps only in-frame clones and is missing some. The table records about 150,000 clones, approximately 81% of them present only once. The source material was PBMCs. The receptors were gathered from a man aged 18 to 30 in good health and CMV-seronegative. CDR3s include the opening cysteine and the closing phenylalanine or tryptophan. Each record gives: V gene, J gene, D gene, CDR3 DNA, CDR3 protein. D genes are given only for firm matches.

V gene: TRBV19
J gene: TRBJ2-6
D gene: TRBD2
CDR3 DNA: TGTGCCAGTAGTCTCCAGGGTATGGCGGGAGGTACCTCTGGGGCCAACGTCCTGACTTTC
CDR3 protein: CASSLQGMAGGTSGANVLTF

V gene: TRBV28
J gene: TRBJ2-7
D gene: -
CDR3 DNA: TGTGCCACCCAGACTAGGTCCTACGAGCAGTACTTC
CDR3 protein: CATQTRSYEQYF

V gene: TRBV27
J gene: TRBJ1-2
D gene: -
CDR3 DNA: TGTGCCAGCAGAGCGACTAACTATGGCTACACCTTC
CDR3 protein: CASRATNYGYTF

V gene: TRBV6-5
J gene: TRBJ2-3
D gene: TRBD2
CDR3 DNA: TGTGCCACCGGGACGGGAGGGACAGATACGCAGTATTTT
CDR3 protein: CATGTGGTDTQYF

V gene: TRBV28
J gene: TRBJ1-6
D gene: TRBD1
CDR3 DNA: TGTGCCAGCAGTTCCTCCGGGACAGGGAGATCACCCCTCCACTTT
CDR3 protein: CASSSSGTGRSPLHF

V gene: TRBV27
J gene: TRBJ1-2
D gene: -
CDR3 DNA: TGTGCCAGCAGTCTGGGGACAAACTATGGCTACACCTTC
CDR3 protein: CASSLGTNYGYTF

V gene: TRBV7-2
J gene: TRBJ2-1
D gene: -
CDR3 DNA: TGTGCCAGCAGCCGGATGCTGGGGAGCTCCTACAATGAGCAGTTCTTC
CDR3 protein: CASSRMLGSSYNEQFF

V gene: TRBV7-9
J gene: TRBJ1-1
D gene: TRBD1
CDR3 DNA: TGTGCCAGCAGCTCTAATAGGGGGGACAGGCCGAACACTGAAGCTTTCTTT
CDR3 protein: CASSSNRGDRPNTEAFF

V gene: TRBV4-3
J gene: TRBJ2-4
D gene: TRBD2
CDR3 DNA: TGCGCCAGCAGCCAAGGGGGACTAGCGAATCCCATTCAGTACTTC
CDR3 protein: CASSQGGLANPIQYF

V gene: TRBV5-1
J gene: TRBJ1-6
D gene: -
CDR3 DNA: TGCGCCAGCAGCGCAGACAGGCCCAATTCACCCCTCCACTTT
CDR3 protein: CASSADRPNSPLHF

V gene: TRBV6-4
J gene: TRBJ2-2
D gene: TRBD2
CDR3 DNA: TGTGCCAGCGGCCCCGGGACTAGCGGAGCCGGGGAGCTGTTTTTT
CDR3 protein: CASGPGTSGAGELFF

V gene: TRBV6-5
J gene: TRBJ2-5
D gene: TRBD2
CDR3 DNA: TGTGCCAGCAGTTACTCTTCGGCGGGAGGGCCAGAGACCCAGTACTTC
CDR3 protein: CASSYSSAGGPETQYF

V gene: TRBV20-1
J gene: TRBJ2-7
D gene: TRBD2
CDR3 DNA: TGCAGTGGGCTAGCGGCTTACGAGCAGTACTTC
CDR3 protein: CSGLAAYEQYF

V gene: TRBV7-8
J gene: TRBJ2-1
D gene: TRBD2
CDR3 DNA: TGTGCCAGCAGCTCCCCGGGACTAGCGAAGAATGAGCAGTTCTTC
CDR3 protein: CASSSPGLAKNEQFF